This TCR beta chain was captured in a study of T cells in Graves' hyperthyroidism and ophthalmopathy. Broader study findings: Before onset, ophthalmopathy was predicted by the model a median around 6 months earlier.

The CDR3 loop spans 14 amino acids. Germline CDR1 LNHDA, CDR2 SQIVND (reference sequence). With 7 bases removed from V and 0 bases from J, the gap between germline ends came to 12 bases. Clinical symptoms, serum thyroxine, TRAb, thyroid ultrasound and orbital computed tomography established diagnosis. RNA transcripts were the template for amplifying TCR beta CDR3 regions. The HTBI primer set drove a first-round RT-PCR of the TCR CDR3. TCRdb fed the multiplex PCR reads into MiXCR, producing one record per CDR3 protein. Of 660,000 or so distinct CDR3 sequences listed, 45% were seen once; the top ten hold 6.5% to 9%. The sample holds a few counts of this clonotype. Its antigen remains unidentified.

Sequenced input: peripheral blood or thyroid tissue (not recorded which). The chain has TRBV19 and TRBJ1-1; unclear D gene. The receptor was isolated from an adult man with Graves' disease, either hyperthyroidism or ophthalmopathy (not recorded which). This chain's CDR3 is CASKAGSMNTEAFF. CDR3 DNA sequence: TGTGCCAGTAAGGCCGGGTCCATGAACACTGAAGCTTTCTTT.